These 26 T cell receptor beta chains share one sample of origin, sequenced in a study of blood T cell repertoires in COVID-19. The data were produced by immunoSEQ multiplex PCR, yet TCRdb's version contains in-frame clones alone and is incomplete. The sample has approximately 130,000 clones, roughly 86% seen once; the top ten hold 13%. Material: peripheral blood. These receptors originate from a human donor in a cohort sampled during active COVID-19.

The CDR3 region is CASSQARSGELNTEAFF. The CDR3 nucleotides are TGTGCCAGCAGCCAAGCACGGTCAGGGGAACTGAACACTGAAGCTTTCTTT. The V call is TRBV3-1 (or the pseudogene TRBV3-2), the J call TRBJ1-1, with a possible D match to TRBD1 (6 bases). CDR1 LGHDT and CDR2 YNNKEL come from the germline V gene (reference sequence). V lost 1 base, J lost 0 bases, and 15 bases lay in between. The CDR3 length is 17 residues.

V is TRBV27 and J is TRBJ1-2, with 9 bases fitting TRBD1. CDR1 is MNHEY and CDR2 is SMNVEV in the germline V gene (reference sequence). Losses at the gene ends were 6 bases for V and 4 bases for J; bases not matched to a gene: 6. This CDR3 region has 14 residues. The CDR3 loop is CASRRTGVVYGYTF. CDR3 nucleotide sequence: TGTGCCAGCAGAAGGACAGGGGTCGTCTATGGCTACACCTTC.

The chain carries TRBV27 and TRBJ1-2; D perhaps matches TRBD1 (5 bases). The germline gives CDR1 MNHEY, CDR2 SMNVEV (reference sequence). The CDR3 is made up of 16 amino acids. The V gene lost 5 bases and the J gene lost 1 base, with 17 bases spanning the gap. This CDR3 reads CASSPLLDSYNYGYTF. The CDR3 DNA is TGTGCCAGCAGTCCGCTCCTCGACAGCTATAACTATGGCTACACCTTC.

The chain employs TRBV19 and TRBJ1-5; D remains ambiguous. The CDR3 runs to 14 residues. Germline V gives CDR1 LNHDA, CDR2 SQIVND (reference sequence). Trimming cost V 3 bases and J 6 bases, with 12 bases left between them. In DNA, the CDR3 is TGTGCCAGTAGTATTTTAGCGCCGGGTCAGCCCCAGCATTTT. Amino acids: CASSILAPGQPQHF.

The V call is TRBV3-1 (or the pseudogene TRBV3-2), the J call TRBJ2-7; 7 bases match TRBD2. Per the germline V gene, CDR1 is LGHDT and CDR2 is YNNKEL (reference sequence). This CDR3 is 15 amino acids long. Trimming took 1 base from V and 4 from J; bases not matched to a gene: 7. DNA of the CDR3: TGTGCCAGCAGCCAAGCGGAGGGGAGGGATTACGAGCAGTACTTC. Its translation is CASSQAEGRDYEQYF.

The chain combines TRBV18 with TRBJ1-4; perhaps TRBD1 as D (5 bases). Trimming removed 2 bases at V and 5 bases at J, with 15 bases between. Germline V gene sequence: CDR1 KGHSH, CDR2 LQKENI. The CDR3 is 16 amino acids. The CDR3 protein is CASSPSGAETNEKLFF. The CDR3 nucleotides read TGTGCCAGCTCACCATCTGGGGCAGAGACGAATGAAAAACTGTTTTTT.

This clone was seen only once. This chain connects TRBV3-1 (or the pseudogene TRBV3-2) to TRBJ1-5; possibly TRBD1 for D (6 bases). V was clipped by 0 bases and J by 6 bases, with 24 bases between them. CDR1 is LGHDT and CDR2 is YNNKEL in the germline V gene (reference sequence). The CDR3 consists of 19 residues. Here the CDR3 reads CASSQDKPQGGDPVQPQHF. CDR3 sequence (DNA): TGTGCCAGCAGCCAAGACAAGCCACAGGGTGGGGATCCCGTTCAGCCCCAGCATTTT.

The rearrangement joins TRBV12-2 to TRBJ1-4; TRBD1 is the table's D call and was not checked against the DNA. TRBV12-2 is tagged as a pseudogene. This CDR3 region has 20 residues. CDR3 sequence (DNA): TGTGCAAGTCGCTCTCCCGGCCGGGACAGGGGGCGAATAACTAATGAAAAACTGTTTTTT. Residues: CASRSPGRDRGRITNEKLFF.

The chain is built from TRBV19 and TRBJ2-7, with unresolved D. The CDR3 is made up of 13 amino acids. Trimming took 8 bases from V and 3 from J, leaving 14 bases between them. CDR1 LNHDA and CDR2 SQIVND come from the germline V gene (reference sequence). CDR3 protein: CASRNTLSYEQYF. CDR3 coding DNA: TGTGCCAGTCGGAACACACTAAGCTACGAGCAGTACTTC.

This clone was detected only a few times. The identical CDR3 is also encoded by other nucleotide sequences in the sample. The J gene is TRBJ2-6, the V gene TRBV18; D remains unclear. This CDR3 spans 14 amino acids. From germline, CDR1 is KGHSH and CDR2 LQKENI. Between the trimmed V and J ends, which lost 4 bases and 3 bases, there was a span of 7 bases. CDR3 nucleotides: TGTGCCAGCTCACTGGCAAATGGGGCCAACGTCCTGACTTTC. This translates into CASSLANGANVLTF.

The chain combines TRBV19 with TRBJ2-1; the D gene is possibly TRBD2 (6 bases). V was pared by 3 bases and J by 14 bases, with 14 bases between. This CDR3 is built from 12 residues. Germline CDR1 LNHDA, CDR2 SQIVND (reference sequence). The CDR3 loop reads CASSILREVEFF. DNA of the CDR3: TGTGCCAGTAGTATTCTCAGGGAGGTTGAGTTCTTC.

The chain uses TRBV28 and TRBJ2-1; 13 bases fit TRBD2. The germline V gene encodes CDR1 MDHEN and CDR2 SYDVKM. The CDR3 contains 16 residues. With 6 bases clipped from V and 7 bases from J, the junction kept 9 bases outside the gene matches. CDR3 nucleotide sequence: TGTGCCAGCAGGCCCCTACTAGCGGGGGGGCAGAATGAGCAGTTCTTC. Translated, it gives CASRPLLAGGQNEQFF.

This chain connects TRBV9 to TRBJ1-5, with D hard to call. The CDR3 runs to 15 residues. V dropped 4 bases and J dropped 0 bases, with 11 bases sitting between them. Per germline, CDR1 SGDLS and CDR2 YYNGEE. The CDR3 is CASSPTPRSNQPQHF. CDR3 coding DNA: TGTGCCAGCAGCCCTACCCCGCGTAGCAATCAGCCCCAGCATTTT.

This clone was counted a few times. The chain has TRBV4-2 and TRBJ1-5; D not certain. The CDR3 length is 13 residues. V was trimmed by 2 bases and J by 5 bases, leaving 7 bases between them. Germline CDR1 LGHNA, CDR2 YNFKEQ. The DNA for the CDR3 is TGTGCCAGCAGCCAACGGAGGGATCAGCCCCAGCATTTT. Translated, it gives CASSQRRDQPQHF.

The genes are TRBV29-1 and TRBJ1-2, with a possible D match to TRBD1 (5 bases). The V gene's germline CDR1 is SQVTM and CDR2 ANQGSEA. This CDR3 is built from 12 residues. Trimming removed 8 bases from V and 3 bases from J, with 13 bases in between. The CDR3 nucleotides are TGCAGCTCCATGGGGGGACACTATGGCTACACCTTC. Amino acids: CSSMGGHYGYTF.

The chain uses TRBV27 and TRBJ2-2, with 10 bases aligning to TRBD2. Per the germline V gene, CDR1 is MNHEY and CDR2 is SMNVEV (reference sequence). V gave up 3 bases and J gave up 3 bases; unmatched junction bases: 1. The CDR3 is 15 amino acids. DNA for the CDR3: TGTGCCAGCAGTTTTCTAGCGGGGGACACCGGGGAGCTGTTTTTT. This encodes CASSFLAGDTGELFF.

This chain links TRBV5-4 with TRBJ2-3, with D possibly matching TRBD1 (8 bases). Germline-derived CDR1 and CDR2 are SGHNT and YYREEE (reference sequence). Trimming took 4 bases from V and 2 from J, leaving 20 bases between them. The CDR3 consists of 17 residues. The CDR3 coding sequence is TGTGCCAGCAGCGACAGGGGTCGGGGGGCCTTCACAGATACGCAGTATTTT. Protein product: CASSDRGRGAFTDTQYF. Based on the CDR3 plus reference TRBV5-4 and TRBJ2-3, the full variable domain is ETGVTQSPTHLIKTRGQQVTLRCSSQSGHNTVSWYQQALGQGPQFIFQYYREEENGRGNFPPRFSGLQFPNYSSELNVNALELDDSALYLCASSDRGRGAFTDTQYFGPGTRLTVL.

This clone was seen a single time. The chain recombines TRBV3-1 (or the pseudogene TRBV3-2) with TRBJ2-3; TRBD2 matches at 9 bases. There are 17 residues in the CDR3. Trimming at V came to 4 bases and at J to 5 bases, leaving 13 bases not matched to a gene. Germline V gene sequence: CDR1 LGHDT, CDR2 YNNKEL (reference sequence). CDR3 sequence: CASSPRSLGLAIDTQYF. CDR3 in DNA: TGTGCCAGCAGCCCGCGATCCCTGGGACTAGCTATAGATACGCAGTATTTT.

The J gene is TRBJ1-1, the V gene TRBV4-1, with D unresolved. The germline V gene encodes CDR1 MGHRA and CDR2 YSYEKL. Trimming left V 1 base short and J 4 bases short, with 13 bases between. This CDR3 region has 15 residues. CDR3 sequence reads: CASSQGLDPGTEAFF. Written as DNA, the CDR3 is TGCGCCAGCAGCCAAGGACTTGACCCTGGCACTGAAGCTTTCTTT.

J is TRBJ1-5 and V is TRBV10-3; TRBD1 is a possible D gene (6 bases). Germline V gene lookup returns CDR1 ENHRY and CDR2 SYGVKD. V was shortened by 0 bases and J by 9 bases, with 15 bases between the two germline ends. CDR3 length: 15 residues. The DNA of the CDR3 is TGTGCCATCAGTGAGTCCGGGGGCGGGGGCCCGCCCCAGCATTTT. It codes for CAISESGGGGPPQHF.

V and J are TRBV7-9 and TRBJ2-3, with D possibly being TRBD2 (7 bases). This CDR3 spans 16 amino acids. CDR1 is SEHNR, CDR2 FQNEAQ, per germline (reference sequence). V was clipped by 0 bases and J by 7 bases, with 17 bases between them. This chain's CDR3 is CASSLAFGGGIYTQYF. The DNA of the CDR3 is TGTGCCAGCAGCTTAGCGTTTGGGGGGGGCATTTATACGCAGTATTTT.

The CDR3: CASSMGLASSDEQFF. The CDR3 DNA follows: TGCGCCAGCAGCATGGGACTAGCGTCGTCCGATGAGCAGTTCTTC. The chain combines TRBV5-1 with TRBJ2-1; 10 bases fit TRBD2. Germline V CDR1 and CDR2: SGHRS, YFSETQ. Unmatched junction bases numbered 9, after V lost 4 bases and J lost 8 bases. The CDR3 totals 15 residues.

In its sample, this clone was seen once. CDR3 sequence: CASSFALTASTDTQYF. The CDR3 DNA follows: TGTGCCAGCAGCTTTGCCTTGACAGCTAGCACAGATACGCAGTATTTT. The chain uses TRBV5-8 and TRBJ2-3; weak D call: TRBD1 (5 bases). The CDR3 runs to 16 residues. V lost 2 bases to trimming and J lost 0 bases, with 13 bases between them. Germline-derived CDR1 and CDR2 are SGHTS and YDEGEE.

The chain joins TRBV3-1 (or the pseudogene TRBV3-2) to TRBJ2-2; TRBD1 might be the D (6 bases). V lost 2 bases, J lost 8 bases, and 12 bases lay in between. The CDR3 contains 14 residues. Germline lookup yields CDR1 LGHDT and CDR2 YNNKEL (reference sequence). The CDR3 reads CASSQTQGRGELFF. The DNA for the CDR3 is TGTGCCAGCAGCCAAACACAGGGACGAGGGGAGCTGTTTTTT.

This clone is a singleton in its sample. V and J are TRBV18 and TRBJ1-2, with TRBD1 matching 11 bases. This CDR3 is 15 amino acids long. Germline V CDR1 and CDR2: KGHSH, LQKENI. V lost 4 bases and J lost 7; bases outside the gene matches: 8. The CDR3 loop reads CASSQDRGLKRGYTF. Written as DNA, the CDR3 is TGTGCCAGCTCACAGGACAGGGGGCTTAAGCGTGGCTACACCTTC.

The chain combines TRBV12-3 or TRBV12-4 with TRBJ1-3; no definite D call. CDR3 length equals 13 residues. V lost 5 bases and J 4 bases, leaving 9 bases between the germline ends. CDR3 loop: CASSTPGGNTIYF. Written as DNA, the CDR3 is TGTGCCAGCAGTACCCCCGGGGGAAACACCATATATTTT.